The 24 T cell receptor beta chains given below trace back to one sample, sequenced in a study of monozygotic twins with inflammatory bowel disease. TCRdb re-called the 5' RACE reads; every CDR3 protein appears as one record, without DNA. The sample holds a few hundred thousand distinct CDR3 sequences. The sequencing input was blood. All receptors derive from a human donor with ulcerative colitis or Crohn's disease, or a healthy co-twin of an affected twin (not recorded which).

The CDR3 loop is CASSFFYRDLDEQFF. The chain joins TRBV13 to TRBJ2-1; absent DNA, TCRdb's TRBD1 call cannot be checked. The CDR3 totals 15 residues. Germline V lookup: CDR1 PRHDT, CDR2 FYEKMQ (reference sequence).

The V gene is TRBV6-1, the J gene TRBJ1-2. The CDR3 has 14 residues. Germline V CDR1 and CDR2: MNHNS, SASEGT. CDR3 in amino acids: CASTQGGPTYGYTF.

The rearrangement links TRBV5-1 to TRBJ1-2; TCRdb's assignment of TRBD1 cannot be checked, as there is no DNA. This CDR3 comprises 15 residues. CDR1 and CDR2 from the germline V gene are SGHRS and YFSETQ. The CDR3 here is CASSLEGQGAGGYTF.

The chain employs TRBV7-8 and TRBJ1-2; TCRdb's D call of TRBD1 is untestable without DNA. The CDR3 contains 17 residues. The germline CDR1 and CDR2 sequences are SGHVS and FQNEAQ. The CDR3 sequence is CASSLERSGAVNYGYTF. Full variable domain (rest looked up from reference TRBV7-8 and TRBJ1-2): GAGVSQSPRYKVAKRGQDVALRCDPISGHVSLFWYQQALGQGPEFLTYFQNEAQLDKSGLPSDRFFAERPEGSVSTLKIQRTQQEDSAVYLCASSLERSGAVNYGYTFGSGTRLTVV.

The chain combines TRBV27 with TRBJ1-3. Germline V gene data show CDR1 as MNHEY and CDR2 as SMNVEV (reference sequence). This CDR3 has 15 amino acids. The CDR3 reads CASSPEQSPQRTIYF.

The chain carries TRBV7-2 and TRBJ2-3; the D call from TCRdb, TRBD2, cannot be confirmed without DNA. CDR3 length: 14 residues. Germline V lookup: CDR1 SGHTA, CDR2 FQGNSA. This chain's CDR3 is CASSPSVPPHTQYF.

The V and J genes are TRBV14 and TRBJ2-5; the TCRdb D gene call, TRBD1, has no DNA to confirm it. The germline CDR1 and CDR2 sequences are SGHDN and FVKESK. The CDR3 runs 15 residues. The CDR3 loop is CASSQDRTGGETQYF.

CDR3 amino acids: CASSSRTGDSPLHF. The V call is TRBV7-2, the J call TRBJ1-6; TCRdb returns TRBD1, unconfirmable since there is no DNA. CDR3 size: 14 residues. Germline lookup yields CDR1 SGHTA and CDR2 FQGNSA.

This chain links TRBV6-5 with TRBJ1-2; TCRdb gives TRBD1 as the D gene, but with no DNA this cannot be confirmed. CDR1 is MNHEY, CDR2 SVGAGI, per germline. This CDR3 is 14 amino acids long. CDR3 region: CASSSEGRGVGYTF.

CDR3 loop: CASSFSPPGYTF. The chain recombines TRBV12-3 or TRBV12-4 with TRBJ1-2; TCRdb gives TRBD1 as the D gene, but with no DNA this cannot be confirmed. The CDR3 has 12 residues.

V is TRBV5-1 and J is TRBJ1-3. The CDR3 totals 17 residues. CDR1 is SGHRS, CDR2 YFSETQ, per germline. CDR3 protein: CASSLQYRGSSGNTIYF.

The V gene is TRBV7-9, the J gene TRBJ1-4; without DNA, the TCRdb call of TRBD1 cannot be checked. CDR3 size: 16 residues. Looked up from germline, CDR1 is SEHNR and CDR2 is FQNEAQ (reference sequence). The CDR3 spells CASSPRGAPTNEKLFF.

This chain connects TRBV3-1 to TRBJ2-1; TCRdb lists TRBD2, though no DNA is available to test this call. Germline V gene lookup returns CDR1 LGHDT and CDR2 YNNKEL (reference sequence). This CDR3 contains 16 residues. The CDR3 region is CASSSWTSGTHNEQFF.

CDR3 sequence: CASSLGGLSNYGYTF. The chain recombines TRBV12-3 or TRBV12-4 with TRBJ1-2. This CDR3 spans 15 amino acids.

This chain links TRBV18 with TRBJ1-1. This CDR3 is built from 16 residues. The germline gives CDR1 KGHSH, CDR2 LQKENI. This CDR3 reads CASSPLGNGVNTEAFF.

This sequence joins TRBV29-1 and TRBJ1-6; TCRdb's D call of TRBD1 is untestable without DNA. The CDR3 contains 13 residues. CDR1 is SQVTM and CDR2 is ANQGSEA in the germline V gene. CDR3 protein: CSVAGTANSPLHF.

J is TRBJ2-3 and V is TRBV4-1; TCRdb returns TRBD1, unconfirmable since there is no DNA. The germline V gene encodes CDR1 MGHRA and CDR2 YSYEKL. This CDR3 is 14 amino acids long. The CDR3: CASSQSQGLDTQYF.

The chain links TRBV20-1 to TRBJ2-3; TCRdb outputs TRBD1, but without DNA this stays unchecked. Germline V gene data show CDR1 as DFQATT and CDR2 as SNEGSKA (reference sequence). The CDR3 contains 15 residues. The CDR3 protein is CSAGGGLKIRHTQYF.

The chain couples TRBV11-2 to TRBJ2-3; TCRdb gives TRBD2 as the D gene, but with no DNA this cannot be confirmed. Germline loops: CDR1 SGHAT, CDR2 FQNNGV. The CDR3 is made up of 12 amino acids. The CDR3 sequence: CASSPRGGTQYF.

The chain carries TRBV6-5 and TRBJ1-1; TCRdb returns TRBD1, unconfirmable since there is no DNA. The CDR3 runs 13 residues. CDR1 and CDR2 (germline): MNHEY, SVGAGI. The CDR3 loop reads CASSPRANTEAFF.

The gene calls are TRBV19 and TRBJ1-5; there is no DNA to check the TCRdb D call of TRBD1. Germline CDR1 reads LNHDA; CDR2 reads SQIVND (reference sequence). CDR3 length: 15 amino acids. CDR3 in amino acids: CASRGTGLGNQPQHF.

The rearrangement links TRBV6-5 to TRBJ2-5; TCRdb outputs TRBD1, but without DNA this stays unchecked. The CDR3 is made up of 13 amino acids. Germline CDR1 and CDR2: MNHEY and SVGAGI. Here the CDR3 reads CASSYWGEGTQYF.

The V call is TRBV20-1, the J call TRBJ1-5; no DNA is available, so the TRBD1 call from TCRdb remains unchecked. Germline CDR1 and CDR2: DFQATT and SNEGSKA (reference sequence). The CDR3 has 12 residues. The chain's CDR3 is CSAIGGFGPQHF.

The chain uses TRBV7-2 and TRBJ2-5. Germline values: CDR1 SGHTA, CDR2 FQGNSA. The CDR3 runs to 11 residues. CDR3 in amino acids: CATREQETQYF.